A single sample gave rise to the 15 T cell receptor beta chains below, sequenced in a study of spatial heterogeneity in lung cancer. Documented time point: sample taken at primary tumor resection. One entry per CDR3 protein, called by TCRdb with MiXCR from the 5' RACE reads. Among around 92,000 distinct CDR3 sequences listed, approximately 12% were seen once. Specimen: PBMCs, collected at surgery. The origin of the receptors is a male donor with early-stage non-small cell lung cancer.

Points on this clonotype: An end of the junction does not agree with germline; a read error may underlie this. V gene TRBV5-4 combines with J gene TRBJ1-2; the match to TRBD1 covers 7 bases. The CDR3 totals 15 residues. The germline gives CDR1 SGHNT, CDR2 YYREEE (reference sequence). CDR3 in DNA: TGTGTCAGCAGCCCCGGACAGGAGTATAACTATGGCTACACCTTC. Encoded protein: CVSSPGQEYNYGYTF.

This clonotype has a handful of counts. This sequence joins TRBV3-1 and TRBJ1-2; no firm D call. V was pared by 7 bases and J by 1 base, with 7 bases between. Germline CDR1 LGHDT, CDR2 YNNKEL (reference sequence). CDR3 length: 12 amino acids. The DNA for the CDR3 is TGTGCCAGCACCGAGATTAACTATGGCTACACCTTC. This translates into CASTEINYGYTF.

V and J are TRBV4-2 and TRBJ2-3; possible D gene TRBD1, 6 bases. Germline assignment: CDR1 LGHNA and CDR2 YNFKEQ. The V and J ends lost 0 bases and 4 bases respectively, with 17 bases between them. The CDR3 length is 17 residues. The DNA of the CDR3 is TGTGCCAGCAGCCAAGATCTGACAGGCACCCTCGCAGATACGCAGTATTTT. Its translation: CASSQDLTGTLADTQYF.

This clonotype was seen a few times. The rearrangement links TRBV20-1 to TRBJ2-1, with TRBD2 matching over 11 bases. This CDR3 spans 16 amino acids. Trimming at V came to 0 bases and at J to 9 bases, leaving 10 bases not matched to a gene. The germline CDR1 and CDR2 sequences are DFQATT and SNEGSKA (reference sequence). CDR3 amino acids: CSARDSGRARKAEQFF. CDR3 coding DNA: TGCAGTGCTAGAGATAGCGGGAGGGCCCGTAAAGCTGAGCAGTTCTTC.

The V gene is TRBV4-3, the J gene TRBJ1-4; TRBD1 is a possible D gene (5 bases). The germline V gene has CDR1 LGHNA and CDR2 YSLEER. The CDR3 covers 15 residues. V was cut by 8 bases and J by 6 bases, with 19 bases left in between. DNA for the CDR3: TGCGCCAGCGGGGAGAGACACCTAGGGGATGAAAAACTGTTTTTT. This encodes CASGERHLGDEKLFF.

This rearrangement joins TRBV29-1 to TRBJ2-7; TRBD1 or TRBD2 may be the D gene (5 bases each). Germline assignment: CDR1 SQVTM and CDR2 ANQGSEA. Trimming removed 4 bases at V and 4 bases at J, with 11 bases between. The CDR3 totals 12 residues. CDR3 residues: CSVAPGPYEQYF. CDR3 DNA sequence: TGCAGCGTTGCCCCGGGACCGTACGAGCAGTACTTC.

The chain recombines TRBV29-1 with TRBJ2-5, with D possibly being TRBD1 or TRBD2 (5 bases each). The CDR3 has 11 amino acids. The germline CDR1 and CDR2 sequences are SQVTM and ANQGSEA. V gave up 7 bases and J gave up 4 bases, with 10 bases separating them. The CDR3 DNA is TGCAGCGGAAAGAGGGGAGAGACCCAGTACTTC. This encodes CSGKRGETQYF.

This clonotype showed up just a few times. The chain couples TRBV15 to TRBJ2-1; 8 bases line up with TRBD2. From germline, CDR1 is LNHNV and CDR2 YYDKDF (reference sequence). Unmatched junction bases numbered 4, after V lost 0 bases and J lost 6 bases. The CDR3 totals 15 residues. The CDR3 spells CATSRDGLAGNEQFF. In DNA, the CDR3 is TGTGCCACCAGCAGAGATGGGCTAGCGGGCAATGAGCAGTTCTTC.

This clonotype was seen a handful of times. The chain carries TRBV29-1 and TRBJ2-7, with a possible D match to TRBD2 (5 bases). The CDR3 extends over 12 amino acids. With 4 bases removed from V and 0 bases from J, the gap between germline ends came to 7 bases. In germline, CDR1 is SQVTM, CDR2 ANQGSEA. CDR3 bases: TGCAGCGTTGTAGGGAGCTCCTACGAGCAGTACTTC. Translation gives CSVVGSSYEQYF.

Points on this clonotype: Germline is not matched at one junction end, which may reflect a read error. V and J are TRBV20-1 and TRBJ2-3; TRBD2 aligns across 12 bases. Germline lookup yields CDR1 DFQATT and CDR2 SNEGSKA (reference sequence). The CDR3 sequence is 16 residues long. CDR3 nucleotide sequence: TGTAGTGCTAGTTCTGCTAGCGGGAGGGCCGAAGATACGCAGTATTTT. Its translation is CSASSASGRAEDTQYF.

This chain joins TRBV18 and TRBJ1-1; no clear D. Germline-derived CDR1 and CDR2 are KGHSH and LQKENI. V lost 0 bases and J lost 4, with 9 bases in between. CDR3 size: 14 residues. CDR3 sequence reads: CASSPPLGSTEAFF. CDR3 sequence (DNA): TGTGCCAGCTCACCACCGCTAGGGAGCACTGAAGCTTTCTTT.

This rearrangement joins TRBV27 to TRBJ1-5, with 9 bases identical to TRBD1. The germline V gene encodes CDR1 MNHEY and CDR2 SMNVEV (reference sequence). The length of the CDR3 is 15 residues. V shed 8 bases, J shed 6 bases, and the junction held 11 bases outside the gene matches. CDR3 coding DNA: TGTGCCAGCGGAAAGGGACAGGGACTCAGTCAGCCCCAGCATTTT. Its translation: CASGKGQGLSQPQHF.

This clonotype was seen at least ten times. The chain couples TRBV3-1 to TRBJ2-7; D gene ambiguous. V was trimmed by 0 bases and J by 9 bases, leaving 6 bases between them. The CDR3 is 11 amino acids. Germline lookup yields CDR1 LGHDT and CDR2 YNNKEL (reference sequence). In DNA form, the CDR3 reads TGTGCCAGCAGCCAAGATACCACGCAGTACTTC. Residues: CASSQDTTQYF.

V gene TRBV30 combines with J gene TRBJ1-5; D uncertain. There are 14 residues in the CDR3. The germline V gene has CDR1 GTSNPN and CDR2 SVGIG (reference sequence). Trimming removed 0 bases from V and 5 bases from J, with 11 bases in between. CDR3 coding DNA: TGTGCCTGGAGTGTACTGAACATTGATCAGCCCCAGCATTTT. Its protein product is CAWSVLNIDQPQHF.

The V gene is TRBV7-2, the J gene TRBJ1-3; D might be TRBD1 (6 bases). Per germline, CDR1 SGHTA and CDR2 FQGNSA. V was trimmed by 4 bases and J by 0 bases, leaving 10 bases between them. The CDR3 totals 15 residues. CDR3 in amino acids: CASSYGTYSGNTIYF. CDR3 nucleotide sequence: TGTGCCAGCAGCTACGGGACATACTCTGGAAACACCATATATTTT.